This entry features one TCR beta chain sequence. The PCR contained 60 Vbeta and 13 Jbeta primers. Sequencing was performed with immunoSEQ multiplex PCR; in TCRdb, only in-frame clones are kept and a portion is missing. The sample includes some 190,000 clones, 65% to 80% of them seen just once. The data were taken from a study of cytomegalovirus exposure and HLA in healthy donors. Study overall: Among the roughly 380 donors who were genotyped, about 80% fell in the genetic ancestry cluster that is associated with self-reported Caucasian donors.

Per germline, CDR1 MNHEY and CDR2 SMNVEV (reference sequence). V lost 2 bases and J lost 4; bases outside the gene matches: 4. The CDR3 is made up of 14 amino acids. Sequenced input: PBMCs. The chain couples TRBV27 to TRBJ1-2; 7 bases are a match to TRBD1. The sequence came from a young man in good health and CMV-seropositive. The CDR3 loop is CASSLKGDSYGYTF. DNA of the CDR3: TGTGCCAGCAGTTTAAAGGGGGACAGCTATGGCTACACCTTC.